This TCR beta chain came from a study of T cell repertoires in cytomegalovirus infection. The wider study: Public TCR beta signatures marked donors with CMV infection and the matching HLA.

TCRdb itself ran the reads through MiXCR, one entry per CDR3 protein. Of about 340,000 distinct CDR3 sequences listed, 25% to 35% are singletons. This clonotype was seen a few times. Its antigen is unknown. Findings and caveats of the study: Summed frequency of shared TCR beta families picked out CMV carriers who also had the relevant HLA.

The sample in question was cultured PBMCs, obtained from culture after CMV antigen stimulation. The sequence was obtained from a human donor in good health (CMV status not recorded). Some clones in this sample may be carry-over from other donors' samples.

For the CDR3, the DNA is TGTGCCAGCAGGCCGACGGGGGGGGGCTACACCTTC. This codes for CASRPTGGGYTF. V gene TRBV2 combines with J gene TRBJ1-2; D is possibly TRBD1 (5 bases). This CDR3 comprises 12 residues. Trimming shortened V by 6 bases and J by 8 bases, and 13 bases separated the two germline ends. The germline V gene encodes CDR1 SNHLY and CDR2 FYNNEI.